Each of the 21 T cell receptor beta chains below was sequenced from the same sample in a study of graft-versus-host responses after intestinal transplantation. This table comes from immunoSEQ multiplex PCR, and its TCRdb copy is limited to in-frame clones, with some not included. The sample yields approximately 85,000 clones, approximately 92% seen once. These receptors have no known antigen. Sequencing used unstimulated CD8+ T cells sorted from spleen or lymph node cells, obtained before transplant. Every receptor here comes from a human donor who was the organ donor for an intestinal transplant.

There are a few counts of this clone. The chain has TRBV4-1 and TRBJ2-1; 9 nucleotides line up with TRBD2. Trimming removed 4 bases from V and 7 bases from J; junction bases left unmatched: 11. There are 16 residues in the CDR3. CDR1 and CDR2 from the germline V gene are MGHRA and YSYEKL. CDR3 sequence reads: CASSPSGLAPTNEQFF. CDR3 nucleotides: TGCGCCAGCAGCCCGTCTGGACTAGCGCCGACTAATGAGCAGTTCTTC.

V and J are TRBV6-1 and TRBJ1-2; a weak D match, TRBD1 (5 bases). CDR3 size: 13 residues. Trimming took off 8 bases at V and 3 bases at J, with 13 bases between the two ends. Germline V CDR1 and CDR2: MNHNS, SASEGT. The CDR3 here is CASRREAHYGYTF. The CDR3 bases are TGTGCCAGCCGCAGGGAGGCTCACTATGGCTACACCTTC.

The chain combines TRBV5-6 with TRBJ2-1; TRBD2 might be the D (5 bases). Germline CDR1 reads SGHDT; CDR2 reads YYEEEE. CDR3 length equals 16 residues. V lost 5 bases and J 2 bases, leaving 17 bases between the germline ends. CDR3 sequence: CASSESTLGAYNEQFF. The CDR3 coding sequence is TGTGCCAGCAGTGAGAGTACACTGGGAGCCTACAATGAGCAGTTCTTC.

This CDR3 reads CASSSRTSGSPSNEQFF. Written as DNA, the CDR3 is TGTGCCAGCAGCTCCAGGACTAGCGGGAGCCCCAGCAATGAGCAGTTCTTC. V and J are TRBV7-9 and TRBJ2-1; 13 bases line up with TRBD2. With V trimmed by 4 bases and J by 6 bases, 9 bases remained unmatched. From germline, CDR1 is SEHNR and CDR2 FQNEAQ (reference sequence). CDR3 length: 17 residues. The full variable domain, completed using reference TRBV7-9 and TRBJ2-1, is DTGVSQNPRHKITKRGQNVTFRCDPISEHNRLYWYRQTLGQGPEFLTYFQNEAQLEKSRLLSDRFSAERPKGSFSTLEIQRTEQGDSAMYLCASSSRTSGSPSNEQFFGPGTRLTVL.

V and J are TRBV6-1 and TRBJ2-4; the D gene is possibly TRBD2 (6 bases). The CDR3 runs to 16 residues. V shed 1 base and J shed 2 bases, with 12 bases lying between them. Germline assignment: CDR1 MNHNS and CDR2 SASEGT. The CDR3 region is CASSEGSGGTKNIQYF. The CDR3 coding sequence is TGTGCCAGCAGTGAAGGGTCCGGGGGAACCAAAAACATTCAGTACTTC.

CDR3 loop: CASSLDLTLPAYF. The CDR3 DNA reads TGTGCCAGCAGCTTAGATCTAACCCTGCCCGCGTACTTC. The J gene is TRBJ2-7, the V gene TRBV11-2; the D is unclear. The CDR3 is made up of 13 amino acids. V lost 0 bases and J 12 bases, leaving 15 bases between the germline ends. Germline loops: CDR1 SGHAT, CDR2 FQNNGV.

This rearrangement joins TRBV5-4 to TRBJ2-2, with TRBD2 matching 7 bases. The J segment lost 4 bases and the V segment lost 4 bases, leaving 13 bases of the junction unmatched. Germline lookup yields CDR1 SGHNT and CDR2 YYREEE (reference sequence). The CDR3 extends over 17 amino acids. The CDR3 sequence is CASSPIFGEGITGELFF. The CDR3 region has the DNA TGTGCCAGCAGCCCCATTTTCGGGGAGGGCATCACCGGGGAGCTGTTTTTT.

The V gene is TRBV2, the J gene TRBJ2-3, with 11 bases fitting TRBD2. The CDR3 is 14 residues long. V was pared by 10 bases and J by 2 bases, with 5 bases of the junction left unmatched. CDR1 is SNHLY, CDR2 FYNNEI, per germline. This CDR3 is CATRLAGFTDTQYF. In DNA, the CDR3 is TGTGCCACCAGACTAGCGGGATTCACAGATACGCAGTATTTT.

This clone appeared a few times. The chain is built from TRBV4-1 and TRBJ2-7; TRBD2 is a possible D gene (5 bases). Looked up from germline, CDR1 is MGHRA and CDR2 is YSYEKL. V was pared by 5 bases and J by 3 bases, with 17 bases between. The length of the CDR3 is 15 residues. In DNA, the CDR3 is TGCGCCAGCAGCACGTTGGCGGGTCCTATCTACGAGCAGTACTTC. Amino acid sequence: CASSTLAGPIYEQYF.

The CDR3 region is CASSPWGLGSPYNEQFF. The CDR3 DNA reads TGTGCCAGCAGCCCCTGGGGCCTAGGAAGCCCCTACAATGAGCAGTTCTTC. This rearrangement joins TRBV14 to TRBJ2-1, with a possible D match to TRBD1 (5 bases). CDR3 length: 17 amino acids. Trimming took off 4 bases at V and 2 bases at J, with 18 bases between the two ends. Germline lookup yields CDR1 SGHDN and CDR2 FVKESK.

The chain uses TRBV7-8 and TRBJ2-2, with 12 bases aligning to TRBD2. CDR1 SGHVS and CDR2 FQNEAQ come from the germline V gene. This CDR3 is 17 amino acids long. Unmatched junction bases numbered 9, after V lost 3 bases and J lost 7 bases. The DNA of the CDR3 is TGTGCCAGCAGCTTGACCCGACTAGCGGGGGCCCGCGGGGAGCTGTTTTTT. Amino acid sequence: CASSLTRLAGARGELFF.

The V gene is TRBV4-1, the J gene TRBJ2-7; D is unclear. From germline, CDR1 is MGHRA and CDR2 YSYEKL. Deletions cut 0 bases from V and 3 bases from J, with 12 bases between. The CDR3 is made up of 15 amino acids. This CDR3 reads CASSQDLATNYEQYF. CDR3 DNA: TGCGCCAGCAGCCAAGATCTCGCTACGAACTACGAGCAGTACTTC.

The chain has TRBV7-9 and TRBJ1-3; D is unclear. V gave up 5 bases and J gave up 3 bases, with 17 bases separating them. The germline V gene encodes CDR1 SEHNR and CDR2 FQNEAQ (reference sequence). CDR3 length: 16 amino acids. The CDR3 DNA sequence: TGTGCCAGCAGCCGTAACCTAGAGATGATTGGAAACACCATATATTTT. As protein: CASSRNLEMIGNTIYF.

Here the CDR3 reads CASGPRTKLSGELFF. In DNA, the CDR3 is TGTGCCAGCGGGCCTCGGACAAAGCTATCCGGGGAGCTGTTTTTT. V and J are TRBV9 and TRBJ2-2; tentatively, D is TRBD1 (5 bases). Trimming took off 7 bases at V and 6 bases at J, with 19 bases between the two ends. The CDR3 loop spans 15 amino acids. The germline V gene encodes CDR1 SGDLS and CDR2 YYNGEE. Full variable domain (outside the CDR3, taken from reference TRBV9 and TRBJ2-2): DSGVTQTPKHLITATGQRVTLRCSPRSGDLSVYWYQQSLDQGLQFLIQYYNGEERAKGNILERFSAQQFPDLHSELNLSSLELGDSALYFCASGPRTKLSGELFFGEGSRLTVL.

The chain uses TRBV11-3 and TRBJ2-3; TRBD2 might be the D (5 bases). Trimming cost V 7 bases and J 4 bases, with 12 bases left between them. In germline, CDR1 is SGHNT, CDR2 YENEEA. The CDR3 spans 13 residues. The chain's CDR3 is CASTTGAADTQYF. In DNA, the CDR3 is TGTGCCAGCACCACCGGAGCGGCAGATACGCAGTATTTT.

The rearrangement links TRBV5-4 to TRBJ2-7; the match to TRBD1 covers 8 bases. The germline CDR1 and CDR2 sequences are SGHNT and YYREEE (reference sequence). V lost 2 bases to trimming and J lost 4 bases; unmatched junction nucleotides: 11. CDR3 size: 16 residues. Written as DNA, the CDR3 is TGTGCCAGCAGCTTCCCTACCGGGACAGGCAAGTACGAGCAGTACTTC. This codes for CASSFPTGTGKYEQYF. The whole variable domain, filled in from reference TRBV5-4 and TRBJ2-7, reads ETGVTQSPTHLIKTRGQQVTLRCSSQSGHNTVSWYQQALGQGPQFIFQYYREEENGRGNFPPRFSGLQFPNYSSELNVNALELDDSALYLCASSFPTGTGKYEQYFGPGTRLTVT.

This clone was observed once. The genes are TRBV7-9 and TRBJ2-1, with 7 nucleotides matching TRBD1. Germline CDR1 reads SEHNR; CDR2 reads FQNEAQ (reference sequence). CDR3 length equals 13 residues. The junction had 13 bases not matched to a gene; V was cut back by 5 bases and J by 15 bases. The CDR3 bases are TGTGCCAGCAGCCTAAAGGCCCGGGACAGTGGGTTCTTC. This codes for CASSLKARDSGFF.

The rearrangement joins TRBV18 to TRBJ2-3, with 8 bases fitting TRBD2. The CDR3 consists of 14 residues. In germline, CDR1 is KGHSH, CDR2 LQKENI. V dropped 3 bases and J dropped 1; count of bases not matched to a gene: 0. The CDR3 region is CASSPGGGTDTQYF. Written as DNA, the CDR3 is TGTGCCAGCTCACCCGGGGGGGGCACAGATACGCAGTATTTT.

The V gene is TRBV19, the J gene TRBJ2-7, with TRBD2 matching over 12 bases. CDR3 length: 15 amino acids. Germline V gene lookup returns CDR1 LNHDA and CDR2 SQIVND (reference sequence). With V trimmed by 4 bases and J by 2 bases, 3 bases remained unmatched. CDR3 residues: CASSRLAGDPYEQYF. In DNA form, the CDR3 reads TGTGCCAGTAGTAGACTAGCGGGAGACCCCTACGAGCAGTACTTC.

The gene calls are TRBV2 and TRBJ1-5; unclear D gene. Trimming took off 4 bases at V and 6 bases at J, with 4 bases between the two ends. The V gene's germline CDR1 is SNHLY and CDR2 FYNNEI. This CDR3 contains 11 residues. The CDR3 region is CASSVGQPQHF. CDR3 coding DNA: TGTGCCAGCAGTGTCGGTCAGCCCCAGCATTTT.

Worth noting for this clone: Distinct nucleotide sequences in the sample also encode this CDR3. The chain carries TRBV27 and TRBJ2-3; no clear D gene. The length of the CDR3 is 11 residues. Trimming took 4 bases from V and 3 from J, leaving 2 bases between them. Germline loops: CDR1 MNHEY, CDR2 SMNVEV (reference sequence). Here the CDR3 reads CASSSTDTQYF. CDR3 coding DNA: TGTGCCAGCAGTTCGACAGATACGCAGTATTTT.